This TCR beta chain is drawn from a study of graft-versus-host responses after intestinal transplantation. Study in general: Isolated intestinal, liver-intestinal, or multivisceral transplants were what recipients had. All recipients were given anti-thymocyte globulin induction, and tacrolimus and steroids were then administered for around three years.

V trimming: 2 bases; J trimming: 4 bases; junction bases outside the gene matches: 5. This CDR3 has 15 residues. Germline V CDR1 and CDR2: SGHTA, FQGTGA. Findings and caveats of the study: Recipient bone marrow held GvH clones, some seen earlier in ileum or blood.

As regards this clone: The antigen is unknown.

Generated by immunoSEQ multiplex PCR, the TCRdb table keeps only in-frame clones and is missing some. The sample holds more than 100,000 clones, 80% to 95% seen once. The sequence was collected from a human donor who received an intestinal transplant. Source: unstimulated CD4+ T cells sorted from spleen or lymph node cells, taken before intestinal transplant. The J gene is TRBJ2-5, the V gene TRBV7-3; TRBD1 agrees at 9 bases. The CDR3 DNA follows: TGTGCCAGCAGCTTAGGACAGGGGAAGGCAGAGACCCAGTACTTC. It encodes CASSLGQGKAETQYF. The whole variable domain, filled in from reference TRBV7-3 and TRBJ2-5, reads GAGVSQTPSNKVTEKGKYVELRCDPISGHTALYWYRQSLGQGPEFLIYFQGTGAADDSGLPNDRFFAVRPEGSVSTLKIQRTERGDSAVYLCASSLGQGKAETQYFGPGTRLLVL.